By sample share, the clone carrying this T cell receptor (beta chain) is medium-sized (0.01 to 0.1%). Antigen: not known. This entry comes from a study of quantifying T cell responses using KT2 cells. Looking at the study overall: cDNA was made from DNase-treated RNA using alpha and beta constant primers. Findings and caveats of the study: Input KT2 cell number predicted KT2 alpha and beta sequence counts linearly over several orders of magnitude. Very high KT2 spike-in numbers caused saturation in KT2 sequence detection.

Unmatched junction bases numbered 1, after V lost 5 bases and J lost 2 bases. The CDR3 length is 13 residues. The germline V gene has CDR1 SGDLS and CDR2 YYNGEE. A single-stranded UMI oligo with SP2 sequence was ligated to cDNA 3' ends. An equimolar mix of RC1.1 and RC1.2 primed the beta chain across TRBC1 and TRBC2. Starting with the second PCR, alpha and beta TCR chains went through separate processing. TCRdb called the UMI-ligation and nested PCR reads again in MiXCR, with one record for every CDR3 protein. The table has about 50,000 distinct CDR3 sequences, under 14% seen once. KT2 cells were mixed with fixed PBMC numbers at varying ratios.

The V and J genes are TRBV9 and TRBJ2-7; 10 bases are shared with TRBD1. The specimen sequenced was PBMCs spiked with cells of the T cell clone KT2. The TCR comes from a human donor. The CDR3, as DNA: TGTGCCAGCAGTGGACAGGGGGCCTACGAGCAGTACTTC. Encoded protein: CASSGQGAYEQYF.